The present entry profiles one TCR beta chain with its context. This sample stems from a study of graft-versus-host responses after intestinal transplantation. Trimming took off 4 bases at V and 4 bases at J, with 20 bases between the two ends. The CDR3 runs 16 residues. Processed graft tissue released its intraepithelial and lamina propria lymphocytes. The table came from immunoSEQ multiplex PCR; TCRdb's copy has only in-frame clones and leaves some out. The table has 20,000 to 25,000 clones, 70% to 80% seen once. This specimen consisted of ileum tissue, obtained 12 days after intestinal transplant. The chain combines TRBV23-1 with TRBJ2-7, with D possibly TRBD2 on 5 matching bases. TRBV23-1 is designated an ORF whose function remains uncertain. The clonotype comes from a human patient who received an intestinal transplant, so some T cells may come from the graft donor. The CDR3 DNA follows: TGCGCCAGCAGTCCCCGGGGTCCTAGCCTAACTTACGAGCAGTACTTC. It specifies CASSPRGPSLTYEQYF.